What follows are 18 T cell receptor beta chains derived from one specimen sequenced in a study of cytomegalovirus exposure and HLA in healthy donors. The PCR was carried out with 60 Vbeta primers and 13 Jbeta primers. Some clones are missing from TCRdb's copy, which holds only in-frame ones; the method was immunoSEQ multiplex PCR. The sample lists 150,000 to 160,000 clones; roughly 82% were seen once. Sequenced material: PBMCs. Receptors were obtained from a woman aged 45-65 years in good health and CMV-seropositive.

This chain uses TRBV7-8 with TRBJ2-1; 10 bases map to TRBD2. This CDR3 has 16 amino acids. From germline, CDR1 is SGHVS and CDR2 FQNEAQ. J lost 7 bases, V lost 1 base, and 7 bases had no gene match. The CDR3 loop reads CASSLVLAGFRNEQFF. CDR3 in DNA: TGTGCCAGCAGCTTAGTACTAGCGGGGTTTAGGAATGAGCAGTTCTTC.

The chain employs TRBV29-1 and TRBJ2-7; no firm D call. The CDR3 extends over 13 amino acids. Per germline, CDR1 SQVTM and CDR2 ANQGSEA. V dropped 1 base and J dropped 2 bases, with 9 bases sitting between them. For the CDR3, the DNA is TGCAGCGTTGAAGGGGCAACCACCTACGAGCAGTACTTC. Encoded protein: CSVEGATTYEQYF.

This sequence joins TRBV5-6 and TRBJ1-3, with D unresolved. Germline V gene sequence: CDR1 SGHDT, CDR2 YYEEEE. The CDR3 is 13 residues long. Trimming took off 1 base at V and 3 bases at J, with 5 bases between the two ends. The CDR3 DNA follows: TGTGCCAGCAGCTTGACAGTTGGAAACACCATATATTTT. It codes for CASSLTVGNTIYF.

The rearrangement links TRBV5-1 to TRBJ1-5; possibly TRBD1 for D (5 bases). Trimming stripped 0 bases from V and 5 bases from J, with 9 bases between. This CDR3 comprises 14 residues. CDR1 SGHRS and CDR2 YFSETQ come from the germline V gene. The DNA of the CDR3 is TGCGCCAGCAGCTTGGTGGGGGGGGATCAGCCCCAGCATTTT. Its protein is CASSLVGGDQPQHF. The variable domain in full, with the rest retrieved from reference TRBV5-1 and TRBJ1-5, is KAGVTQTPRYLIKTRGQQVTLSCSPISGHRSVSWYQQTPGQGLQFLFEYFSETQRNKGNFPGRFSGRQFSNSRSEMNVSTLELGDSALYLCASSLVGGDQPQHFGDGTRLSIL.

This clone was counted a few times. The CDR3 DNA sequence: TGTGCCAGCAGCCCTTCGACAGATAATTCACCCCTCCACTTT. It specifies CASSPSTDNSPLHF. J is TRBJ1-6 and V is TRBV7-9, with D maybe TRBD1 (5 bases). Germline V gene sequence: CDR1 SEHNR, CDR2 FQNEAQ (reference sequence). Trimming left V 5 bases short and J 5 bases short, with 10 bases between. This CDR3 contains 14 residues. Drawing the rest from reference TRBV7-9 and TRBJ1-6, the complete variable domain is DTGVSQNPRHKITKRGQNVTFRCDPISEHNRLYWYRQTLGQGPEFLTYFQNEAQLEKSRLLSDRFSAERPKGSFSTLEIQRTEQGDSAMYLCASSPSTDNSPLHFGNGTRLTVT.

This clone showed up just once. The CDR3 DNA reads TGTGCCAGCAGCTTGGCCGGTAGAGGGAACACCGGGGAGCTGTTTTTT. Its protein is CASSLAGRGNTGELFF. The rearrangement links TRBV5-6 to TRBJ2-2; D remains unclear. This CDR3 contains 16 residues. Between the trimmed V and J ends, which lost 0 bases and 1 base, there was a span of 10 bases. Germline V lookup: CDR1 SGHDT, CDR2 YYEEEE.

The rearrangement links TRBV5-6 to TRBJ1-5; D unresolved. Germline assignment: CDR1 SGHDT and CDR2 YYEEEE. Trimming removed 4 bases from V and 5 bases from J, with 25 bases in between. The CDR3 runs 18 residues. The CDR3 region is CASSRRAPGSSRDQPQHF. In DNA, the CDR3 is TGTGCCAGCAGCCGTAGGGCCCCGGGCTCTTCGAGGGATCAGCCCCAGCATTTT.

The chain has TRBV27 and TRBJ1-6; D unclear. V lost 6 bases and J lost 4, with 13 bases in between. The germline V gene encodes CDR1 MNHEY and CDR2 SMNVEV (reference sequence). The CDR3 runs 15 residues. The DNA of the CDR3 is TGTGCCAGCAGCGCCCGGGAATTATATAATTCACCCCTCCACTTT. Its protein is CASSARELYNSPLHF.

This chain connects TRBV29-1 to TRBJ2-5; possible D gene TRBD1, 5 bases. This CDR3 region has 14 residues. CDR1 and CDR2 from the germline V gene are SQVTM and ANQGSEA. Deletions cut 5 bases from V and 1 base from J, with 14 bases between. In DNA form, the CDR3 reads TGCAGCGTTAATACAGGTGGGTCCCAAGAGACCCAGTACTTC. Translating gives CSVNTGGSQETQYF.

This clone occurred once. The chain links TRBV30 to TRBJ2-2, with a tentative D call TRBD2 (6 bases). Trimming left V 5 bases short and J 3 bases short, with 16 bases between. In germline, CDR1 is GTSNPN, CDR2 SVGIG (reference sequence). This CDR3 is built from 15 residues. For the CDR3, the DNA is TGTGCCTGGGGGCTGCGGGACTCTTACACCGGGGAGCTGTTTTTT. The encoded protein is CAWGLRDSYTGELFF.

The chain has TRBV6-6 and TRBJ2-1, with a weak D call TRBD1 (6 bases). Germline CDR1 is MNHNY and CDR2 is SVGAGI (reference sequence). The CDR3 length is 15 residues. Trimming cost V 4 bases and J 2 bases, with 12 bases left between them. CDR3 amino acids: CASSSGARTYNEQFF. The CDR3 DNA sequence: TGTGCCAGCAGTTCAGGGGCCAGGACCTACAATGAGCAGTTCTTC.

This chain links TRBV7-6 with TRBJ2-2, with 7 bases that match TRBD1. CDR3 length: 15 residues. Germline V gene data show CDR1 as SGHVS and CDR2 as FNYEAQ. V lost 2 bases and J lost 0; bases outside the gene matches: 0. The CDR3 DNA follows: TGTGCCAGCAGCTTACAGGGGGCGAACACCGGGGAGCTGTTTTTT. Residues: CASSLQGANTGELFF.

About this clone itself: One end of the junction varies from germline; a read error may be responsible. Other nucleotide sequences in the sample specify the same CDR3. The CDR3 region is CASSLTTGHYEQYF. Here the CDR3 DNA reads TGTGCCAGCAGCCTAACTACGGGTCACTACGAGCAGTACTTT. The rearrangement joins TRBV5-6 to TRBJ2-7; D not resolved. The germline CDR1 and CDR2 sequences are SGHDT and YYEEEE. The CDR3 has 14 residues.

This clone was found once. V and J are TRBV27 and TRBJ1-6, with no clear D. V lost 2 bases and J 7 bases, leaving 12 bases between the germline ends. CDR3 length: 15 residues. CDR1 and CDR2 (germline): MNHEY, SMNVEV (reference sequence). The CDR3 loop reads CASSLGVTGNSPLHF. In DNA form, the CDR3 reads TGTGCCAGCAGTTTAGGGGTTACGGGAAATTCACCCCTCCACTTT.

V and J are TRBV15 and TRBJ2-1; D call uncertain. V shed 5 bases and J shed 8 bases, with 13 bases lying between them. The CDR3 runs 13 residues. Germline V CDR1 and CDR2: LNHNV, YYDKDF (reference sequence). As DNA, the CDR3 is TGTGCCACCAGCCCTTCAGGCCGTGATGAGCAGTTCTTC. The encoded protein is CATSPSGRDEQFF.

This clone was seen a single time. The V and J genes are TRBV27 and TRBJ2-1, with 11 nucleotides matching TRBD2. Germline V gene lookup returns CDR1 MNHEY and CDR2 SMNVEV (reference sequence). V lost 8 bases to trimming and J lost 2 bases; unmatched junction nucleotides: 11. The CDR3 totals 17 residues. This CDR3 is CASGQEASGGPYNEQFF. Written as DNA, the CDR3 is TGTGCCAGCGGTCAGGAAGCTAGCGGGGGGCCCTACAATGAGCAGTTCTTC.

The V call is TRBV4-1, the J call TRBJ1-2; possibly TRBD1 for D (6 bases). This CDR3 region has 14 residues. In germline, CDR1 is MGHRA, CDR2 YSYEKL. V was shortened by 5 bases and J by 7 bases, with 17 bases between the two germline ends. The CDR3 loop reads CASSTEGETRGYTF. In nucleotides, the CDR3 is TGCGCCAGCAGCACCGAGGGGGAAACGCGTGGCTACACCTTC.

The chain links TRBV10-3 to TRBJ2-1, with D maybe TRBD2 (6 bases). This CDR3 is 14 amino acids long. The V gene's germline CDR1 is ENHRY and CDR2 SYGVKD. The ends were cut back, 7 bases at V and 2 bases at J, with 12 bases in the middle. Here the CDR3 DNA reads TGTGCCATCATGGCCGCGGGAACCTACAATGAGCAGTTCTTC. It encodes CAIMAAGTYNEQFF.